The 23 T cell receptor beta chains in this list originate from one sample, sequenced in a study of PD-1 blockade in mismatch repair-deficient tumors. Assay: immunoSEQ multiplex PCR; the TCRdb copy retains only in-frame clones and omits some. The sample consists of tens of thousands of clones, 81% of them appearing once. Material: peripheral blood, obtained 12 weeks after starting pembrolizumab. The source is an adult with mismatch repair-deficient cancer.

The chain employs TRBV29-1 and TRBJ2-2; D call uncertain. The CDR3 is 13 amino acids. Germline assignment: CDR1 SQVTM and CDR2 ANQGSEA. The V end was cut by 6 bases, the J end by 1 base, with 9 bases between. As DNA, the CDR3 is TGCAGCGTCCGAGAGTTGAACACCGGGGAGCTGTTTTTT. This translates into CSVRELNTGELFF.

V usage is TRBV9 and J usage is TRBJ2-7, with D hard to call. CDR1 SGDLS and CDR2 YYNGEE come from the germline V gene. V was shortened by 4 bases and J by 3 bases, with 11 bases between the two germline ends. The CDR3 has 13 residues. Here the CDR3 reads CASSPPDGYEQYF. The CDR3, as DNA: TGTGCCAGCAGCCCCCCAGATGGCTACGAGCAGTACTTC. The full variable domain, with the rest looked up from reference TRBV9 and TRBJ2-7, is DSGVTQTPKHLITATGQRVTLRCSPRSGDLSVYWYQQSLDQGLQFLIQYYNGEERAKGNILERFSAQQFPDLHSELNLSSLELGDSALYFCASSPPDGYEQYFGPGTRLTVT.

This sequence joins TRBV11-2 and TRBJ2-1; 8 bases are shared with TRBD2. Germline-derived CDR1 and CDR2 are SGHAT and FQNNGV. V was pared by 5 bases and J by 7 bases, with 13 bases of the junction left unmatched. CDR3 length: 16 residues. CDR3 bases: TGTGCCAGCAGCCGCCCCGGTAGCGGGACTGGAAATGAGCAGTTCTTC. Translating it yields CASSRPGSGTGNEQFF.

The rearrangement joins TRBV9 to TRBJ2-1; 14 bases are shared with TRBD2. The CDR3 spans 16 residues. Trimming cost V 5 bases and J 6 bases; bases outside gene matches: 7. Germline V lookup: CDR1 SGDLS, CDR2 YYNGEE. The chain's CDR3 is CASSKQTSGRVNEQFF. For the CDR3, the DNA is TGTGCCAGCAGTAAACAGACTAGCGGGAGGGTCAATGAGCAGTTCTTC. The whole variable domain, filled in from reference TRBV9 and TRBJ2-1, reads DSGVTQTPKHLITATGQRVTLRCSPRSGDLSVYWYQQSLDQGLQFLIQYYNGEERAKGNILERFSAQQFPDLHSELNLSSLELGDSALYFCASSKQTSGRVNEQFFGPGTRLTVL.

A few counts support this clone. The CDR3, as DNA: TGTGCCAGCAGTACAGACTACTCCTACAATGAGCAGTTCTTC. This translates into CASSTDYSYNEQFF. The chain links TRBV27 to TRBJ2-1; a weak D match, TRBD2 (5 bases). The ends were cut back, 5 bases at V and 0 bases at J, with 8 bases in the middle. CDR1 and CDR2 (germline): MNHEY, SMNVEV (reference sequence). The CDR3 is made up of 14 amino acids.

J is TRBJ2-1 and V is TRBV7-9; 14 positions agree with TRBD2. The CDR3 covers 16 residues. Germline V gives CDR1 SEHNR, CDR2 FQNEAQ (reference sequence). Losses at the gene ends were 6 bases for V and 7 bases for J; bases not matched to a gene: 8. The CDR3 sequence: CASRGTSGSIKNEQFF. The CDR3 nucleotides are TGTGCCAGCAGGGGGACTAGCGGGAGTATAAAGAATGAGCAGTTCTTC.

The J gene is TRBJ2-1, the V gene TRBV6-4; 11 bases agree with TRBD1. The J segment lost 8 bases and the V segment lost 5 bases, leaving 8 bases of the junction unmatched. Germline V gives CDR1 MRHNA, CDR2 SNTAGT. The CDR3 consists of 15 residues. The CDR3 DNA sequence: TGTGCCAGCAGTTCAGGGACAGGGGGTTTAGATGAGCAGTTCTTC. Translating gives CASSSGTGGLDEQFF.

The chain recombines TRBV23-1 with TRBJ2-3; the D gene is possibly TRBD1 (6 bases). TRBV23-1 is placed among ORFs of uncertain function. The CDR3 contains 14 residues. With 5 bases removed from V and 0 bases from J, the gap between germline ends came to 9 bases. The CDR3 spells CASSWTVSTDTQYF. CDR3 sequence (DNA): TGCGCCAGCAGTTGGACAGTTAGCACAGATACGCAGTATTTT.

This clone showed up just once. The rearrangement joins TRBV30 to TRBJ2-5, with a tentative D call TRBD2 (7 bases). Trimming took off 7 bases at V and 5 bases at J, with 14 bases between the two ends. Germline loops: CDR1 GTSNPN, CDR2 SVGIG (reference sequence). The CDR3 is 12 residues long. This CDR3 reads CALGGGVETQYF. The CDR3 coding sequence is TGTGCCTTAGGGGGAGGGGTCGAGACCCAGTACTTC.

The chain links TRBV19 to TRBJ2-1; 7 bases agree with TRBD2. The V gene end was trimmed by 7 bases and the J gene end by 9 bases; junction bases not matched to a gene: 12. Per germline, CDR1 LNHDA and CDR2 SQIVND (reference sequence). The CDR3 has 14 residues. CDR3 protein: CASISRDYPIEQFF. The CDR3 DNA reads TGTGCCAGTATTTCTAGGGACTATCCCATTGAGCAGTTCTTC.

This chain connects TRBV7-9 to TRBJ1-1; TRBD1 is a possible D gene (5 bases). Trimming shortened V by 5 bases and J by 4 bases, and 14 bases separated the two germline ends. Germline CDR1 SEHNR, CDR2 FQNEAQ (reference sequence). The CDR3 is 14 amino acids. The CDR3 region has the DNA TGTGCCAGCAGCCAGCAGGGTTTAAGCACTGAAGCTTTCTTT. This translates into CASSQQGLSTEAFF.

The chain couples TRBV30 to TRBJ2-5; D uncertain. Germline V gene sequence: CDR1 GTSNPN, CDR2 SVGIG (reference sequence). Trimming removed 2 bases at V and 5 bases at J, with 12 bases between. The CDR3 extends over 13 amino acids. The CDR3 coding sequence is TGTGCCTGGAGTAAGAATATGGGGGAGACCCAGTACTTC. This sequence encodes CAWSKNMGETQYF.

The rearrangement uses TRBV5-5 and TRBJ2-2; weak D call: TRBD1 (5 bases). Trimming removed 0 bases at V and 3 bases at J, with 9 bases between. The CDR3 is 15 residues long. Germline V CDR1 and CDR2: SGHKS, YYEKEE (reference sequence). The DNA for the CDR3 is TGTGCCAGCAGCTTGGGGCAGGGTTACACCGGGGAGCTGTTTTTT. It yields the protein CASSLGQGYTGELFF.

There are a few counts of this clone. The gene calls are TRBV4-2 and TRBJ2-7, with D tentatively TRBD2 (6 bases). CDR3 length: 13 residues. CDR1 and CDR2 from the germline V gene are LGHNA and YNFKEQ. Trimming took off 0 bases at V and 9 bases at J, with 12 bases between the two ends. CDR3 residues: CASSQDTGSAQYF. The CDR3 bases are TGTGCCAGCAGCCAAGATACCGGGAGCGCGCAGTACTTC.

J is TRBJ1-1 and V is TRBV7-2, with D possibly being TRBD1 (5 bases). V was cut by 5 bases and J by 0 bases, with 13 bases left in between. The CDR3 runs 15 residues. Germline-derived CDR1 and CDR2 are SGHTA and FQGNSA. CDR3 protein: CASSLGTNLNTEAFF. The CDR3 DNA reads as TGTGCCAGCAGCCTAGGGACTAACTTGAACACTGAAGCTTTCTTT.

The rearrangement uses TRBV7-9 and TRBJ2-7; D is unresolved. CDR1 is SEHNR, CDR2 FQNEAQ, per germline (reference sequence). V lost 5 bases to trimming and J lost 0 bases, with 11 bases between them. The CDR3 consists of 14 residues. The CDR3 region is CASSLGRTSYEQYF. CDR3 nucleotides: TGTGCCAGCAGCCTTGGGCGGACCTCCTACGAGCAGTACTTC.

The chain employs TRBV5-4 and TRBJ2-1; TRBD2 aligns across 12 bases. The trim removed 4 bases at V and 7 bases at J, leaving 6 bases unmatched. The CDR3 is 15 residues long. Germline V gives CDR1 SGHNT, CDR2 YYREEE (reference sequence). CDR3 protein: CASSTASGRGNEQFF. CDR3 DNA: TGTGCCAGCAGCACCGCTAGCGGGAGGGGTAATGAGCAGTTCTTC.

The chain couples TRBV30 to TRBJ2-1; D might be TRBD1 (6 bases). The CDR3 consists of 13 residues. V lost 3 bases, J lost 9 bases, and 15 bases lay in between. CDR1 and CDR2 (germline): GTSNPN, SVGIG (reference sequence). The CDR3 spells CAWSLPQGGEQFF. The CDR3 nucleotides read TGTGCCTGGAGCCTACCACAGGGTGGTGAGCAGTTCTTC.

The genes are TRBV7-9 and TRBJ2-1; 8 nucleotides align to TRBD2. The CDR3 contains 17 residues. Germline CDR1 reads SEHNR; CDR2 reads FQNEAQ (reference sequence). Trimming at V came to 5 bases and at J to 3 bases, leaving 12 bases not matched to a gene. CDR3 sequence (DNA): TGTGCCAGCAGCCCTACCCCCCCGGGAGGGTTCTACAATGAGCAGTTCTTC. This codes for CASSPTPPGGFYNEQFF.

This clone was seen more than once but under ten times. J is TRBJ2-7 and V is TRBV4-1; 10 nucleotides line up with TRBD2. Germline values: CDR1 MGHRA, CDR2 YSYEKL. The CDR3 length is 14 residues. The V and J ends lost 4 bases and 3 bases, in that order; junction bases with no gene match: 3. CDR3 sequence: CASSRTSGDYEQYF. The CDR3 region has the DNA TGCGCCAGCAGCCGGACTAGCGGAGACTACGAGCAGTACTTC.

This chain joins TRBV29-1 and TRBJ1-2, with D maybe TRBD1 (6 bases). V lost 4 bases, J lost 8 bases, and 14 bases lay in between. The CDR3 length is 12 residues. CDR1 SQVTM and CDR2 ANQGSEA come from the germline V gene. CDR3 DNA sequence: TGCAGCGTTGCCCGGACAGACTTAGGCTACACCTTC. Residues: CSVARTDLGYTF.

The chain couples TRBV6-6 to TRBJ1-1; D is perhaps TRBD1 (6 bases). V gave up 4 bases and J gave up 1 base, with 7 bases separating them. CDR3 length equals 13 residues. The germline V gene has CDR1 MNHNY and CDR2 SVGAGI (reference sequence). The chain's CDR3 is CASSLGQNTEAFF. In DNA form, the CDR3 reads TGTGCCAGCAGTTTGGGACAGAACACTGAAGCTTTCTTT.

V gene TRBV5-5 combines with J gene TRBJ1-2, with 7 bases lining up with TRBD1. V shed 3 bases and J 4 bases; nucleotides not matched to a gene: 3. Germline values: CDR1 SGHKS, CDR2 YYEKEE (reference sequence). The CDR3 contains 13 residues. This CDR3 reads CASSSDRFYGYTF. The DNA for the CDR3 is TGTGCCAGCAGCTCGGACAGGTTCTATGGCTACACCTTC.